These 17 T cell receptor beta chains came from one sample sequenced in a study of blood T cell repertoires in COVID-19. The data were produced by immunoSEQ multiplex PCR, yet TCRdb's version contains in-frame clones alone and is incomplete. The data contain 200,000 to 300,000 clones, approximately 81% of them seen just once; the ten biggest clones take up 4.2%. The sample was peripheral blood. The receptor set was obtained from a man aged 60 to 75 with acute or convalescent COVID-19.

The chain has TRBV5-4 and TRBJ2-7; D is possibly TRBD1 (6 bases). Between the trimmed V and J ends, which lost 0 bases and 1 base, there was a span of 11 bases. Germline CDR1 reads SGHNT; CDR2 reads YYREEE (reference sequence). This CDR3 contains 15 residues. CDR3 DNA sequence: TGTGCCAGCAGCTTGGACGACAGGCGGTCCTACGAGCAGTACTTC. Its protein product is CASSLDDRRSYEQYF.

The gene calls are TRBV18 and TRBJ2-2, with a weak D call TRBD2 (5 bases). CDR3 length: 14 amino acids. The germline CDR1 and CDR2 sequences are KGHSH and LQKENI. V lost 0 bases and J lost 3, with 5 bases in between. The CDR3, as DNA: TGTGCCAGCTCACCACCGAGGGACACCGGGGAGCTGTTTTTT. Translated: CASSPPRDTGELFF.

The sample holds a few counts of this clone. For the CDR3, the DNA is TGTGCCAGCAGCGATACAGGGGGCGGTACTGAAGCTTTCTTT. Its translation is CASSDTGGGTEAFF. The chain carries TRBV5-6 and TRBJ1-1; 9 bases match TRBD1. The CDR3 extends over 14 amino acids. Looked up from germline, CDR1 is SGHDT and CDR2 is YYEEEE. V shed 4 bases and J 5 bases; nucleotides not matched to a gene: 6.

The chain has TRBV6-5 and TRBJ1-5; D may be TRBD1 (5 bases). The CDR3 runs 12 residues. V lost 6 bases, J lost 4 bases, and 7 bases lay in between. Germline V gene data show CDR1 as MNHEY and CDR2 as SVGAGI. For the CDR3, the DNA is TGTGCCAGCAGACAGGCTAATCAGCCCCAGCATTTT. Translated: CASRQANQPQHF.

This CDR3 is CASSLGGAGSANEQFF. The DNA of the CDR3 is TGTGCCAGCAGCCTAGGGGGAGCGGGATCTGCTAATGAGCAGTTCTTC. The chain combines TRBV11-3 with TRBJ2-1; TRBD2 is a possible D gene (7 bases). CDR3 length equals 16 residues. CDR1 is SGHNT, CDR2 YENEEA, per germline. V shed 5 bases and J shed 7 bases, with 21 bases lying between them.

The chain couples TRBV28 to TRBJ1-5, with TRBD1 as a possible D gene (6 bases). The CDR3 runs to 14 residues. V lost 5 bases, J lost 4 bases, and 12 bases lay in between. Germline loops: CDR1 MDHEN, CDR2 SYDVKM. As DNA, the CDR3 is TGTGCCAGCAGTATTATCAGGGGTAATCAGCCCCAGCATTTT. Translation: CASSIIRGNQPQHF.

The chain couples TRBV18 to TRBJ1-3; 9 bases fit TRBD1. The CDR3 extends over 15 amino acids. Germline lookup yields CDR1 KGHSH and CDR2 LQKENI. V dropped 3 bases and J dropped 4; count of bases not matched to a gene: 4. CDR3 DNA sequence: TGTGCCAGCTCACCGGGGACAGGGCCAGGAAACACCATATATTTT. As protein: CASSPGTGPGNTIYF.

V usage is TRBV7-2 and J usage is TRBJ2-7; TRBD2 agrees at 13 bases. The J segment lost 2 bases and the V segment lost 5 bases, leaving 9 bases of the junction unmatched. Germline CDR1 is SGHTA and CDR2 is FQGNSA. The CDR3 consists of 17 residues. CDR3 sequence (DNA): TGTGCCAGCAGCCCCCGCCCCGGACTAGCGGGGGCCTACGAGCAGTACTTC. Translated: CASSPRPGLAGAYEQYF.

The genes are TRBV12-3 or TRBV12-4 and TRBJ2-1, with D maybe TRBD1 (5 bases). The CDR3 consists of 13 residues. V gave up 7 bases and J gave up 0 bases, with 7 bases separating them. This chain's CDR3 is CASMDNSYNEQFF. CDR3 in DNA: TGTGCCAGCATGGACAACTCCTACAATGAGCAGTTCTTC.

The rearrangement links TRBV7-9 to TRBJ1-1; TRBD1 might be the D (5 bases). Trimming pared 5 bases from V and 6 bases from J, leaving 19 bases between. CDR3 size: 15 residues. Germline assignment: CDR1 SEHNR and CDR2 FQNEAQ (reference sequence). The CDR3 region is CASSPWGGRAAEAFF. CDR3 DNA: TGTGCCAGCAGCCCCTGGGGGGGAAGAGCGGCTGAAGCTTTCTTT.

V and J are TRBV4-2 and TRBJ1-2; tentative D call: TRBD1 (6 bases). Trimming pared 3 bases from V and 8 bases from J, leaving 16 bases between. The CDR3 is 14 residues long. Germline lookup yields CDR1 LGHNA and CDR2 YNFKEQ. The CDR3 sequence is CASSQAGQNGGYTF. CDR3 DNA sequence: TGTGCCAGCAGCCAGGCCGGACAGAACGGAGGCTACACCTTC.

The rearrangement joins TRBV6-5 to TRBJ1-4; 8 nucleotides align to TRBD1. The V and J ends lost 6 bases and 2 bases, in that order; junction bases with no gene match: 2. CDR1 and CDR2 from the germline V gene are MNHEY and SVGAGI. The CDR3 runs to 14 residues. CDR3 sequence: CASSRDRTNEKLFF. Here the CDR3 DNA reads TGTGCCAGCAGCCGGGACAGGACTAATGAAAAACTGTTTTTT.

The chain recombines TRBV5-1 with TRBJ2-2; TRBD2 aligns across 7 bases. With V trimmed by 6 bases and J by 7 bases, 9 bases remained unmatched. In germline, CDR1 is SGHRS, CDR2 YFSETQ. The CDR3 has 14 residues. The CDR3 loop is CASKGGGGYGELFF. In nucleotides, the CDR3 is TGCGCCAGCAAAGGAGGCGGGGGTTACGGGGAGCTGTTTTTT.

This clone has a single count. This chain connects TRBV4-2 to TRBJ2-7; 14 bases map to TRBD2. Trimming cost V 3 bases and J 3 bases; bases outside gene matches: 7. The CDR3 runs to 17 residues. Germline CDR1 LGHNA, CDR2 YNFKEQ. CDR3 nucleotide sequence: TGTGCCAGCAGCCACCCGACTAGCGGGGGGGCGGTCTACGAGCAGTACTTC. Amino acid sequence: CASSHPTSGGAVYEQYF.

The V gene is TRBV2, the J gene TRBJ2-3, with a possible D match to TRBD1 (7 bases). In germline, CDR1 is SNHLY, CDR2 FYNNEI. The CDR3 totals 15 residues. Between the trimmed V and J ends, which lost 5 bases and 0 bases, there was a span of 12 bases. This CDR3 reads CASSLQGTSTDTQYF. The CDR3 DNA reads TGTGCCAGCAGTCTACAGGGGACTAGCACAGATACGCAGTATTTT.

The V call is TRBV6-4, the J call TRBJ2-1; D perhaps matches TRBD1 (5 bases). The CDR3 is 13 amino acids. With 4 bases removed from V and 3 bases from J, the gap between germline ends came to 7 bases. Looked up from germline, CDR1 is MRHNA and CDR2 is SNTAGT. The CDR3 is CASSGRDYNEQFF. The CDR3 DNA reads as TGTGCCAGCAGTGGCAGGGACTACAATGAGCAGTTCTTC.

Concerning this clone itself: The same CDR3 also results from other DNA sequences found in this sample. The chain has TRBV5-1 and TRBJ2-3, with D perhaps matching TRBD2 (6 bases). Germline CDR1 is SGHRS and CDR2 is YFSETQ. V lost 5 bases, J lost 0 bases, and 10 bases lay in between. The CDR3 length is 14 residues. The DNA of the CDR3 is TGCGCCAGCAGTGCGGGGCCTAGCACAGATACGCAGTATTTT. Protein product: CASSAGPSTDTQYF.